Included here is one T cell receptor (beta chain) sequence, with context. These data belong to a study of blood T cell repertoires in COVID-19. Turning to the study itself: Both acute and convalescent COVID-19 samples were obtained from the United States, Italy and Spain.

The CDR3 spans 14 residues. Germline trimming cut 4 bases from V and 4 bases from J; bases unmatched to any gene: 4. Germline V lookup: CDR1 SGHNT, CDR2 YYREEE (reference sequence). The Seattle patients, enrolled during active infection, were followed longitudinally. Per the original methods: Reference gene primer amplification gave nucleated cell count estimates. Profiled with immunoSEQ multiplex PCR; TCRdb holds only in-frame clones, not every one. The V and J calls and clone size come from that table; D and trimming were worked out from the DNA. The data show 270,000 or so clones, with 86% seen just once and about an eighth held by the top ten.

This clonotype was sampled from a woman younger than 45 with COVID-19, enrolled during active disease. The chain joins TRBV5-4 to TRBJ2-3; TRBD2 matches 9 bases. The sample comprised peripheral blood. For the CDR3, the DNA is TGTGCCAGCAGCAGGAGCGGGGGGCCAGATACGCAGTATTTT. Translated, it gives CASSRSGGPDTQYF.